These T cell receptor beta chains were read from a single sample in a study of monozygotic twins with inflammatory bowel disease. No DNA is given; TCRdb re-called the 5' RACE reads and lists each CDR3 protein once. The sample includes over 150,000 distinct CDR3 sequences. Sequencing was done on a sample of blood. The receptors derive from a human donor with ulcerative colitis or Crohn's disease, or a healthy co-twin of an affected twin (not recorded which). Each CDR3 is given with its conserved first and last residue. Fields, in order: J gene, V gene, CDR3 protein.

J gene: TRBJ2-3; V gene: TRBV20-1; CDR3 protein: CSASEGRGTDTQYF
J gene: TRBJ2-3; V gene: TRBV7-9; CDR3 protein: CASSPGGSMDTQYF
J gene: TRBJ2-1; V gene: TRBV7-2; CDR3 protein: CASSLGVWGNEQFF
J gene: TRBJ2-7; V gene: TRBV6-1; CDR3 protein: CASSDSGGNEQYF
J gene: TRBJ1-2; V gene: TRBV12-3/TRBV12-4; CDR3 protein: CASSPGTAPYTF
J gene: TRBJ1-1; V gene: TRBV6-1; CDR3 protein: CASSPRSPTGTEAFF
J gene: TRBJ1-1; V gene: TRBV5-1; CDR3 protein: CASSLVVGTSTEAFF
J gene: TRBJ1-5; V gene: TRBV18; CDR3 protein: CASSQGPKNNQPQHF
J gene: TRBJ2-1; V gene: TRBV15; CDR3 protein: CATSTPGSGVHNEQFF
J gene: TRBJ2-5; V gene: TRBV7-9; CDR3 protein: CASSYGVGNFQETQYF
J gene: TRBJ2-1; V gene: TRBV27; CDR3 protein: CASADMAGTYNEQFF
J gene: TRBJ2-2; V gene: TRBV7-2; CDR3 protein: CASSLSLAAGELFF
J gene: TRBJ1-1; V gene: TRBV3-1; CDR3 protein: CASSQEVVNTEAFF
J gene: TRBJ2-5; V gene: TRBV7-9; CDR3 protein: CASSPAREETQYF
J gene: TRBJ2-7; V gene: TRBV5-1; CDR3 protein: CASSPGDRQLYEQYF
J gene: TRBJ2-2; V gene: TRBV5-5; CDR3 protein: CASSDVGGAGELFF
J gene: TRBJ1-3; V gene: TRBV9; CDR3 protein: CASSTSGTGAGNTIYF